This T cell receptor beta chain was captured by sequencing in a study of cytomegalovirus exposure and HLA in healthy donors. In the study overall: Per a later analysis, the roughly 640 first-cohort and some 110 validation repertoires shared one platform.

The study's findings and limits: The TCR clusters that emerged in the first cohort tended, a later analysis found, to co-occur in the approximately 130 validation repertoires. CMV antigen specificity was confirmed in vitro for three CMV-associated chains. According to the study, around 150 TCR beta chains were cytomegalovirus-associated.

The assay was immunoSEQ multiplex PCR, and TCRdb's table has in-frame clones only and misses some. The sample includes more than 120,000 clones, around 84% of them seen just once. The J segment lost 5 bases and the V segment lost 4 bases, leaving 9 bases of the junction unmatched. CDR1 is SNHLY, CDR2 FYNNEI, per germline. This CDR3 is 15 amino acids long. Comment on this clone: What it recognizes is unknown.

The chain combines TRBV2 with TRBJ2-3; 7 positions agree with TRBD1. Source material: PBMCs. The receptor comes from a man between 18 and 35 years old in good health and CMV-seropositive. CDR3 in amino acids: CASSASGTEGDTQYF. CDR3 nucleotides: TGTGCCAGCAGTGCCTCCGGGACAGAGGGAGATACGCAGTATTTT.